The rows below give T cell receptor beta chains drawn from one sample of a study of shared clonotypes between healthy human individuals. Repertoires were generated with immunoSEQ multiplex PCR, while TCRdb's copy carries only in-frame clones and drops some. This table holds fewer than 700,000 clones, 95% found once. The sequenced sample was naive CD8+ T cells sorted from blood. The origin of the receptors is a woman under 40 in good health. Each CDR3 is given with its conserved first and last residue. The order of the fields is J gene, clone size, D gene, V gene, CDR3 protein. D genes are given only for firm matches. Clone size is shown for a subset of rows, as once, few, many or a class of expanded clone.

TRBJ1-2	.	TRBD1	TRBV29-1	CSVEGQGWGYTF
TRBJ2-7	.	TRBD2	TRBV6-5	CASSPLAGGAYEQYF
TRBJ2-1	.	.	TRBV5-4	CASSVGPGSYNEQFF
TRBJ2-7	.	TRBD2	TRBV28	CASSLTLAGGREQYF
TRBJ2-5	.	.	TRBV7-8	CASSHRVETETQYF
TRBJ1-5	.	.	TRBV5-1	CASSLDLGPNQPQHF
TRBJ1-4	once	.	TRBV6-5	CASSKIRNTNEKLFF
TRBJ1-5	.	.	TRBV28	CASSFTTWGNQPQHF
TRBJ2-1	.	.	TRBV10-2	CASSPTREQFF
TRBJ2-7	.	.	TRBV27	CASSLILGHEQYF
TRBJ2-7	.	TRBD2	TRBV27	CASSLSGGSEYF
TRBJ2-7	once	.	TRBV28	CASSAGSSYEQYF
TRBJ2-1	once	TRBD2	TRBV4-2	CASSQVVVAGGTGYEQFF
TRBJ1-4	.	.	TRBV7-9	CASSLVGWDEKLFF
TRBJ2-1	.	TRBD2	TRBV5-1	CASSLVLAGGILSYNEQFF
TRBJ2-5	.	.	TRBV11-2	CASSFFHGRGWTQYF
TRBJ2-5	.	TRBD2	TRBV29-1	CSARGGDQETQYF
TRBJ2-7	.	.	TRBV10-3	CAISEGLGQYF
TRBJ2-7	.	.	TRBV6-1	CASKFGEQYF
TRBJ2-7	.	.	TRBV28	CASSEVREQYF
TRBJ2-7	.	.	TRBV28	CASSFNGRGRYEQYF
TRBJ1-1	.	.	TRBV13	CASSQGPGVEAFF
TRBJ2-1	.	TRBD1	TRBV4-1	CASSHRQGYNEQFF
TRBJ2-3	.	TRBD1	TRBV6-6	CASRSGTGTDTQYF
TRBJ2-7	.	TRBD2	TRBV2	CASSENSGSPYEQYF
TRBJ2-1	.	TRBD1	TRBV5-6	CASGNGQVYNEQFF
TRBJ2-7	.	TRBD2	TRBV2	CASSGGEGMKQYF
TRBJ2-1	.	.	TRBV10-3	CAISVVTESNEQFF
TRBJ1-1	.	.	TRBV7-9	CASSLMQGYLTEAFF
TRBJ1-2	.	.	TRBV28	CASSLPSEEDYGYTF
TRBJ1-1	.	.	TRBV6-6	CASSYSRNDNTEAFF
TRBJ2-7	.	.	TRBV11-2	CASSLSPDYEQYF
TRBJ1-1	once	.	TRBV28	CASSFPLLGAGTEAFF
TRBJ2-7	.	TRBD2	TRBV5-1	CASSLVLADLRGQYF
TRBJ1-2	.	.	TRBV7-2	CASSLGESYGYTF
TRBJ2-7	.	.	TRBV4-1	CASSQGSVPSSYEQYF
TRBJ2-1	.	TRBD2	TRBV9	CASSTSAGGHNEQFF
TRBJ2-7	.	.	TRBV15	CATSRDGASETYEQYF
TRBJ2-7	.	TRBD2	TRBV27	CASRPRTGTSGVSYEQYF
TRBJ2-7	.	.	TRBV27	CASSASTGTLIYEQYF
TRBJ1-1	once	.	TRBV6-5	CASATTPNTEAFF
TRBJ1-2	.	.	TRBV7-7	CASSYATAPHAVPF
TRBJ2-1	.	.	TRBV20-1	CSARSVDEQFF
TRBJ1-2	once	.	TRBV28	CASSSTGSYGYTF
TRBJ1-1	.	.	TRBV10-2	CASSDRPLGTEAFF
TRBJ2-7	once	.	TRBV27	CASSLVAGRNEQYF
.	.	.	TRBV9	CASSVQGGWYEQYF
TRBJ2-5	.	.	TRBV19	CASSMALVRGGQTQYF
TRBJ1-5	once	TRBD1	TRBV25-1	CASSEWDRPNNQPQHF
TRBJ2-7	.	TRBD1	TRBV6-1	CASSEVVPTGQNYEQYF
TRBJ2-7	few	TRBD2	TRBV5-1	CASSIGLAGASEQYF
TRBJ1-5	.	.	TRBV27	CASSLSPPHRTRQPQHF
TRBJ2-7	few	TRBD1	TRBV19	CASSKAPRQGDYEQYF
TRBJ2-1	.	.	TRBV6-5	CASSYGRYNEQFF
TRBJ2-2	.	TRBD2	TRBV29-1	CSVAGGLAGGPAGELFF
TRBJ1-1	.	TRBD1	TRBV28	CASNPRDRQNTEAFF
TRBJ1-1	.	.	TRBV28	CASSPDRENTEAFF
TRBJ2-5	.	.	TRBV6-5	CASSYSGRGSETQYF
TRBJ2-3	.	.	TRBV4-1	CASSQERLATDTQYF